This TCR beta chain was profiled in a study of blood T cell repertoires in COVID-19. In terms of age and location, participants ranged from roughly 18 to 95 years and lived in about 25 US areas. Symptom resolution, clearance, or two negative PCRs marked donors in Cohort 3 as recovered. Profiled with immunoSEQ multiplex PCR; TCRdb holds only in-frame clones, not every one. The table lists over 100,000 clones, 84% of them singletons. The germline CDR1 and CDR2 sequences are SGHTA and FQGNSA. CDR3 length: 15 amino acids. Trimming removed 1 base from V and 5 bases from J, with 14 bases in between. The source material was PBMCs or T cells enriched from blood (not recorded which). The rearrangement joins TRBV7-2 to TRBJ2-5; tentative D call: TRBD2 (5 bases). The receptor was derived from a woman aged 25 to 39 who had recovered from COVID-19. The CDR3 sequence: CASSLGSQRGETQYF. DNA of the CDR3: TGTGCCAGCAGCTTAGGATCCCAGAGAGGGGAGACCCAGTACTTC.